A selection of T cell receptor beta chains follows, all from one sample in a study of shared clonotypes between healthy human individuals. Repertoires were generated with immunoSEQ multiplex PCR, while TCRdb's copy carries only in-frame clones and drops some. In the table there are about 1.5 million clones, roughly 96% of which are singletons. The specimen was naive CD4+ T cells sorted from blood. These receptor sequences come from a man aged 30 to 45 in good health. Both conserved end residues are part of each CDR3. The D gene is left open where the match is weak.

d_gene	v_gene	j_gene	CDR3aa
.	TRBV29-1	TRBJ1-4	CSVEVLGADEKLFF
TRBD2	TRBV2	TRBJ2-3	CATYHRTSGSTDTQYF
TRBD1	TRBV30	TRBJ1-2	CAWSPPGQGAKSYGYTF
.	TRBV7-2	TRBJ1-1	CASSSPNREGTEAFF
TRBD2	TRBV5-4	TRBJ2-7	CASSSSGRTTYEQYF
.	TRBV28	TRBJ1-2	CASSSGHMGYYGYTF
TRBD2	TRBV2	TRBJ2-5	CASNNGGKETQYF
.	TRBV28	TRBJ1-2	CASSTQEGGYTF
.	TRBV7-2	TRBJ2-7	CASSLVKGPSYEQYF
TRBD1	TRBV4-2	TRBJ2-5	CASSHPGGQGAETQYF
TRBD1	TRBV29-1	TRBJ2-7	CSVNKGARGHEQYF
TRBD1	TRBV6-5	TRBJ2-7	CASQVGQGPYEQYF
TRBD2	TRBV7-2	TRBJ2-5	CASSPYPGLAYQTQYF
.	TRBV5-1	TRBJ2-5	CASSLEYQETQYF
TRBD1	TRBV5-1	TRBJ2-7	CASSPTGGKIYEQYF
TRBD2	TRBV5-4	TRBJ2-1	CASSPGIAGAFRSYNEQFF
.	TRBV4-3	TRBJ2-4	CASSRDLKNRDIQYF
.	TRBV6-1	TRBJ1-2	CASSEDGGYGYTF
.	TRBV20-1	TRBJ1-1	CSALGDTEAFF
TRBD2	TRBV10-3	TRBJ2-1	CATATSGANEQFF
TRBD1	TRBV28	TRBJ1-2	CASSLFRGKDGYTF
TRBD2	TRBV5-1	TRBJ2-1	CASSSSFAGEVYEQFF
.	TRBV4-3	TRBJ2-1	CASSQVALVDNEQFF
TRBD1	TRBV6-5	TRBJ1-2	CASSYSSGTEGYTF
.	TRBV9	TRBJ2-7	CASSPRLGPYEQYF
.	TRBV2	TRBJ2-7	CASRRDGVVFYEQYF
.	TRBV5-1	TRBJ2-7	CASSWTGGAYEQYF
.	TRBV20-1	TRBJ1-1	CSAGRGTEAFF
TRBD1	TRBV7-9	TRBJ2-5	CASSQTGLGETQYF
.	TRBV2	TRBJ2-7	CASRATFYEQYF
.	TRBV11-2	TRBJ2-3	CASSLGGFTRSTDTQYF
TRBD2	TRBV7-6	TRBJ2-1	CASSQERTSGNNEQFF
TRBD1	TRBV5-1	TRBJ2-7	CASSSTGTGVYEQYF
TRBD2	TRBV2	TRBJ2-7	CASRYDRVGTSGEQYF
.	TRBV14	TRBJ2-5	CASSQDFWETQYF
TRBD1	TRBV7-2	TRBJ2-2	CASRTGQGASYTGELFF
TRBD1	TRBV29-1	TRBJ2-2	CSVGGTGGPAGELFF
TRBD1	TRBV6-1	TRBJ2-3	CASSLQGQWPNTQYF
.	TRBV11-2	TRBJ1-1	CASSLGGALNTEAFF
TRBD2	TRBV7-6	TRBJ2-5	CASSLANGRAGETQYF
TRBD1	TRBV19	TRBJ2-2	CASSPGGYTGELFF
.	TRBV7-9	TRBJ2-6	CASSVMWASGANVLTF
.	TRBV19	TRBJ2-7	CASSMSRASSEQYF
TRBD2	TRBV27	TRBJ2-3	CASSLSGGRVTDTQYF
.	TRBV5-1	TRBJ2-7	CASSLTGIIYEQYF
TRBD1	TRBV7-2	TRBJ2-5	CASSLNSRGLETQYF
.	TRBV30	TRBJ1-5	CAWSVAGNQPQHF
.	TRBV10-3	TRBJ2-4	CAISDSQSIQYF
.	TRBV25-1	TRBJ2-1	CASSESGGDEQFF
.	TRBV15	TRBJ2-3	CATSSGKSTDTQYF
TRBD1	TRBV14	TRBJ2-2	CASSQDRGLVTGELFF
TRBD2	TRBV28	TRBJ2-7	CASTSVPGTSGLYEQYF
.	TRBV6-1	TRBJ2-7	CASSEYRSSSYEQYF
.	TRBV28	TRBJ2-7	CASSFQVSSYEQYF
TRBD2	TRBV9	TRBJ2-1	CASSVSGTSGSWEQFF